The clone carrying this T cell receptor beta chain was recorded at least ten times. The source of the sample is a study of early T cells in non-severe SARS-CoV-2 infection. In the study overall: Chains from this unsorted whole-blood bulk RNA could not be paired.

One entry per CDR3 protein results from TCRdb running MiXCR on the 5' RACE reads. The sample shows approximately 56,000 distinct CDR3 sequences, around 10% of them seen only once. What was sequenced was whole blood. The receptor was isolated from an adult who was a healthcare worker with PCR-confirmed SARS-CoV-2 infection or an uninfected control (not recorded which).

The CDR3 nucleotides read TGCGCCAGCAGCCTAAAGATCCTAGTCTTGGGCAATGAGCAGTTCTTC. Its translation: CASSLKILVLGNEQFF. The J gene is TRBJ2-1, the V gene TRBV4-1; D unresolved. Trimming pared 4 bases from V and 6 bases from J, leaving 19 bases between. CDR3 size: 16 residues. The germline CDR1 and CDR2 sequences are MGHRA and YSYEKL.